What follows are 19 T cell receptor beta chains derived from one specimen sequenced in a study of blood T cell repertoires in COVID-19. The data were produced by immunoSEQ multiplex PCR, yet TCRdb's version contains in-frame clones alone and is incomplete. The repertoire holds some 50,000 clones, with over 70% as singletons. Input material: peripheral blood. The receptors were gathered from a man between 65 and 85 years old with acute or convalescent COVID-19.

The V and J genes are TRBV18 and TRBJ1-4; 7 bases are shared with TRBD1. Per the germline V gene, CDR1 is KGHSH and CDR2 is LQKENI. Unmatched junction bases numbered 15, after V lost 5 bases and J lost 0 bases. The CDR3 is 19 amino acids. This CDR3 is CASSSLGPGQIATNEKLFF. The CDR3 DNA is TGTGCCAGCTCATCCCTCGGCCCGGGACAGATTGCAACTAATGAAAAACTGTTTTTT.

This chain links TRBV7-2 with TRBJ1-6, with 9 bases fitting TRBD1. The germline gives CDR1 SGHTA, CDR2 FQGNSA. V lost 5 bases, J lost 9 bases, and 14 bases stayed unmatched. This CDR3 spans 17 amino acids. CDR3 nucleotide sequence: TGTGCCAGCAGCCCATCTGGCGGGACAGGGTTCGTTTCACCCCTCCACTTT. It encodes CASSPSGGTGFVSPLHF. Drawing the rest from reference TRBV7-2 and TRBJ1-6, the complete variable domain is GAGVSQSPSNKVTEKGKDVELRCDPISGHTALYWYRQSLGQGLEFLIYFQGNSAPDKSGLPSDRFSAERTGGSVSTLTIQRTQQEDSAVYLCASSPSGGTGFVSPLHFGNGTRLTVT.

This chain uses TRBV4-3 with TRBJ1-1; D not certain. Trimming cost V 4 bases and J 0 bases, with 15 bases left between them. The CDR3 spans 16 residues. CDR1 LGHNA and CDR2 YSLEER come from the germline V gene. The CDR3 DNA sequence: TGCGCCAGCAGCCCAGGAAGCAGCCTGATGAACACTGAAGCTTTCTTT. This gives the protein CASSPGSSLMNTEAFF.

J is TRBJ1-1 and V is TRBV4-3; D gene uncertain. The CDR3 sequence is 15 residues long. V was pared by 4 bases and J by 3 bases, with 15 bases between. Germline V lookup: CDR1 LGHNA, CDR2 YSLEER. The CDR3 protein is CASSLRTGRDTEAFF. CDR3 sequence (DNA): TGCGCCAGCAGCCTAAGGACGGGAAGGGACACTGAAGCTTTCTTT.

The chain links TRBV6-1 to TRBJ1-1; 9 bases map to TRBD1. CDR1 MNHNS and CDR2 SASEGT come from the germline V gene. The CDR3 consists of 16 residues. The ends lost 3 bases at V and 0 bases at J; junction bases unmatched: 5. The CDR3 sequence is CASSEPGQGMNTEAFF. DNA for the CDR3: TGTGCCAGCAGTGAGCCGGGACAGGGTATGAACACTGAAGCTTTCTTT.

The chain is built from TRBV4-2 and TRBJ1-5; D gene uncertain. V lost 0 bases to trimming and J lost 4 bases, with 13 bases between them. The CDR3 consists of 16 residues. Germline V gene sequence: CDR1 LGHNA, CDR2 YNFKEQ. CDR3 region: CASSQEGGQANQPQHF. Here the CDR3 DNA reads TGTGCCAGCAGCCAAGAGGGAGGCCAGGCGAATCAGCCCCAGCATTTT.

V and J are TRBV19 and TRBJ1-1; D is possibly TRBD1 (5 bases). V was shortened by 3 bases and J by 6 bases, with 17 bases between the two germline ends. This CDR3 spans 15 amino acids. Germline loops: CDR1 LNHDA, CDR2 SQIVND (reference sequence). CDR3 DNA sequence: TGTGCCAGTAGTATCGATTACGGACATCGAGCTGAAGCTTTCTTT. It is translated as CASSIDYGHRAEAFF.

J is TRBJ2-7 and V is TRBV3-1 (or the pseudogene TRBV3-2), with D tentatively TRBD1 (6 bases). Trimming pared 1 base from V and 0 bases from J, leaving 16 bases between. Germline V CDR1 and CDR2: LGHDT, YNNKEL (reference sequence). The CDR3 covers 17 residues. The CDR3 loop reads CASSQGFRDKNSYEQYF. As DNA, the CDR3 is TGTGCCAGCAGCCAAGGATTCCGGGACAAAAACTCCTACGAGCAGTACTTC.

The V call is TRBV7-6, the J call TRBJ2-2, with D possibly TRBD2 on 6 matching bases. The CDR3 is made up of 17 amino acids. V was trimmed by 5 bases and J by 4 bases, leaving 20 bases between them. Per the germline V gene, CDR1 is SGHVS and CDR2 is FNYEAQ. The DNA for the CDR3 is TGTGCCAGCAGCCGATTGGAGGGGATGCGGGGCACCGGGGAGCTGTTTTTT. Protein sequence: CASSRLEGMRGTGELFF.

The chain links TRBV19 to TRBJ2-2, with D tentatively TRBD1 (5 bases). The CDR3 totals 14 residues. Germline CDR1 reads LNHDA; CDR2 reads SQIVND (reference sequence). The V end was cut by 3 bases, the J end by 7 bases, with 12 bases between. The CDR3 DNA reads TGTGCCAGTAGTATCCGGTCAGGGCTCGGGGAGCTGTTTTTT. This translates into CASSIRSGLGELFF.

J is TRBJ1-1 and V is TRBV5-6; D ambiguous. V dropped 3 bases and J dropped 4 bases, with 10 bases sitting between them. CDR1 is SGHDT, CDR2 YYEEEE, per germline. The CDR3 sequence is 13 residues long. CDR3 nucleotides: TGTGCCAGCAGCTCCGGGGAGGTCACTGAAGCTTTCTTT. Translating gives CASSSGEVTEAFF.

This chain connects TRBV12-3 or TRBV12-4 to TRBJ2-3, with a possible D match to TRBD1 (6 bases). The CDR3 has 13 residues. V was shortened by 1 base and J by 8 bases, with 10 bases between the two germline ends. The CDR3 protein is CASSLGGHGTQYF. Written as DNA, the CDR3 is TGTGCCAGCAGTTTAGGGGGGCACGGTACGCAGTATTTT.

Only a few counts were recorded for this clone. The genes are TRBV27 and TRBJ2-5, with 8 bases fitting TRBD2. This CDR3 contains 13 residues. The V and J ends lost 6 bases and 5 bases, in that order; junction bases with no gene match: 5. Germline V gives CDR1 MNHEY, CDR2 SMNVEV (reference sequence). The CDR3 loop is CASRAGASETQYF. The CDR3 nucleotides read TGTGCCAGCAGAGCGGGGGCCTCGGAGACCCAGTACTTC.

The chain couples TRBV7-2 to TRBJ1-1; 7 nucleotides match TRBD1. Trimming cost V 2 bases and J 1 base; bases outside gene matches: 1. CDR1 SGHTA and CDR2 FQGNSA come from the germline V gene. The CDR3 covers 14 residues. In DNA form, the CDR3 reads TGTGCCAGCAGCTTAACAGGGGCGAACACTGAAGCTTTCTTT. Protein: CASSLTGANTEAFF.

The chain couples TRBV6-2 or TRBV6-3 to TRBJ2-4; D is uncertain. V was pared by 4 bases and J by 0 bases, with 7 bases between. Germline loops: CDR1 MNHEY, CDR2 SVGEGT. CDR3 length equals 14 residues. CDR3 nucleotide sequence: TGTGCCAGCAGTTCTGGCATAGCCAAAAACATTCAGTACTTC. Residues: CASSSGIAKNIQYF.

The genes are TRBV20-1 and TRBJ2-7, with 8 positions matching TRBD2. CDR1 is DFQATT and CDR2 is SNEGSKA in the germline V gene (reference sequence). J gave up 4 bases and V 3 bases, and 8 bases lay outside the gene matches. There are 14 residues in the CDR3. The CDR3 spells CSASRSGTSYEQYF. CDR3 DNA sequence: TGCAGTGCTAGTCGTAGCGGGACAAGTTACGAGCAGTACTTC.

This sequence joins TRBV11-2 and TRBJ1-4, with D unresolved. The V end lost 5 bases, the J end lost 5 bases, and 15 bases lay between the germline ends. The germline gives CDR1 SGHAT, CDR2 FQNNGV. CDR3 size: 15 residues. CDR3 bases: TGTGCCAGCAGCCCCGCCGGGAGAAGAAATGAAAAACTGTTTTTT. It is translated as CASSPAGRRNEKLFF.

This chain joins TRBV6-5 and TRBJ1-1; 8 nucleotides agree with TRBD1. The germline V gene has CDR1 MNHEY and CDR2 SVGAGI. The V and J ends lost 4 bases and 1 base, in that order; junction bases with no gene match: 8. This CDR3 region has 16 residues. The CDR3 DNA follows: TGTGCCAGCAGTTTTAACAGGGGGAAGAGGAACACTGAAGCTTTCTTT. This translates into CASSFNRGKRNTEAFF.

This chain uses TRBV7-9 with TRBJ1-6, with 8 positions matching TRBD1. Germline CDR1 and CDR2: SEHNR and FQNEAQ (reference sequence). The J segment lost 9 bases and the V segment lost 4 bases, leaving 5 bases of the junction unmatched. This CDR3 region has 14 residues. CDR3: CASSSQGASSPLHF. CDR3 in DNA: TGTGCCAGCAGCTCCCAGGGGGCCAGTTCACCCCTCCACTTT. The entire variable domain, with the rest obtained from reference TRBV7-9 and TRBJ1-6, is as follows: DTGVSQNPRHKITKRGQNVTFRCDPISEHNRLYWYRQTLGQGPEFLTYFQNEAQLEKSRLLSDRFSAERPKGSFSTLEIQRTEQGDSAMYLCASSSQGASSPLHFGNGTRLTVT.